A selection of T cell receptor beta chains follows, all from one sample in a study of blood T cells in healthy people across ages. TCRdb fed the 5' RACE reads into MiXCR, producing one record per CDR3 protein. Of approximately 780,000 distinct CDR3 sequences in the sample, about 26% were seen once. A further study also used this sample, focusing on T cells of mothers and their children.

The sequenced sample consisted of blood. These receptor sequences come from a boy aged 5 to 17 in good health. The conserved cysteine and the conserved F or W are not part of the CDR3 here.

V | CDR3
TRBV5-1 | ASSLGLNGYT
TRBV28 | ASSLPDRATDTQH
TRBV9 | ASSAPSGANVLT
TRBV6-5 | ASSYGKGDRGMYPSIYGYT
TRBV30 | AWRLRGREQF
TRBV7-7 | ASSQGLANNEQF
TRBV20-1 | SARVGLGNTIY
TRBV20-1 | SARGPLGANVLT
TRBV6-1 | ASSEWGTGELF
TRBV6-2/TRBV6-3 | ASRPRGGQETQY
TRBV5-1 | ASSLGAVRTDTQY
TRBV3-1 | ASSLWTVNTEAF